The clone carrying this T cell receptor (beta chain) has at least ten counts. Antigen: not known. The sample belongs to a study of identical twins. Template switching added a universal primer binding site, and final cDNA carried unique molecular identifiers. In TCRdb, the 5' RACE reads were re-called with MiXCR into one record per CDR3 protein. The data show a few hundred thousand distinct CDR3 sequences, with about 8% seen just once and roughly 3.1% held by the top ten. Germline assignment: CDR1 MNHEY and CDR2 SVGEGT. V was pared by 3 bases and J by 4 bases, with 8 bases between. CDR3 size: 13 residues. Study findings and constraints: Models predicted too little out-of-frame TCR alpha sharing in monozygotic twins.

These same data were also listed under a study on yellow fever vaccine responses in identical twins.

Sequencing input: CD8+ T cells sorted from blood. The TCR originated in a woman aged 18-29 years in good health. The chain has TRBV6-2 or TRBV6-3 and TRBJ2-3; D perhaps matches TRBD1 (6 bases). This CDR3 is CASSYWGPDTQYF. DNA of the CDR3: TGTGCCAGCAGTTATTGGGGGCCAGATACGCAGTATTTT.